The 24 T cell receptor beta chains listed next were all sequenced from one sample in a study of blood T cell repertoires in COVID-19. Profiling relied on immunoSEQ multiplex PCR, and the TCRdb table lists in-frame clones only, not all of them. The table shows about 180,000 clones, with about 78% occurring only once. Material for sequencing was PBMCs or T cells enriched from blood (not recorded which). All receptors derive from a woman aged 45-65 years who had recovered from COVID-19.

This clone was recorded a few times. For the CDR3, the DNA is TGTGCCAGCTCACCGGCCATGAACACTGAAGCTTTCTTT. As protein: CASSPAMNTEAFF. V is TRBV18 and J is TRBJ1-1; D is ambiguous. CDR3 length: 13 amino acids. The germline CDR1 and CDR2 sequences are KGHSH and LQKENI. The V end lost 3 bases, the J end lost 0 bases, and 5 bases lay between the germline ends.

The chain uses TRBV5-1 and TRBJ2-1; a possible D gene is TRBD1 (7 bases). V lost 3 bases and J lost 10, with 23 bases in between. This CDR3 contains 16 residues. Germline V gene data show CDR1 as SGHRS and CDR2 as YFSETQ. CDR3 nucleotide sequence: TGCGCCAGCAGCTCGGAGGGGGCTGGGAACCGAGCAGAGCAGTTCTTC. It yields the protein CASSSEGAGNRAEQFF.

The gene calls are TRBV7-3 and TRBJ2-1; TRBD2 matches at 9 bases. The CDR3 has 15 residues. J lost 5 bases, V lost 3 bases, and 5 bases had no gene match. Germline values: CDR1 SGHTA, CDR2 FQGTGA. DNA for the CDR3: TGTGCCAGCAGCTTCCTAGCGGGATCCCACAATGAGCAGTTCTTC. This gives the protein CASSFLAGSHNEQFF.

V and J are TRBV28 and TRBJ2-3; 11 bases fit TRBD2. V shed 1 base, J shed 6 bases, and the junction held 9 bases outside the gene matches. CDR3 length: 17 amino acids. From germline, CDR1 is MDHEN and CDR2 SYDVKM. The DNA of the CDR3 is TGTGCCAGCAGTTTATCATTAGCGGGAGGGCCGGGGGATACGCAGTATTTT. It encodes CASSLSLAGGPGDTQYF. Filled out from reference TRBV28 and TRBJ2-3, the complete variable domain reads DVKVTQSSRYLVKRTGEKVFLECVQDMDHENMFWYRQDPGLGLRLIYFSYDVKMKEKGDIPEGYSVSREKKERFSLILESASTNQTSMYLCASSLSLAGGPGDTQYFGPGTRLTVL.

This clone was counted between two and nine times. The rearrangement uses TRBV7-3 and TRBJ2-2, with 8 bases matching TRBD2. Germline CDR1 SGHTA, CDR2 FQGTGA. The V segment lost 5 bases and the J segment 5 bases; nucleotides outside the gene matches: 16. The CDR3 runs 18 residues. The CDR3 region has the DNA TGTGCCAGCAGCCTCGACCCCCACCATGCTAGCGGGACCGGGGAGCTGTTTTTT. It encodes CASSLDPHHASGTGELFF.

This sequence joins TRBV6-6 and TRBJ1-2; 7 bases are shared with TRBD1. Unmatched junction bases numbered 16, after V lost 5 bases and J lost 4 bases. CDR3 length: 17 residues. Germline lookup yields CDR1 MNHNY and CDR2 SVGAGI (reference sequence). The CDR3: CASSQTRQGSGSYGYTF. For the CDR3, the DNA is TGTGCCAGCAGTCAAACTCGACAGGGAAGTGGGAGCTATGGCTACACCTTC.

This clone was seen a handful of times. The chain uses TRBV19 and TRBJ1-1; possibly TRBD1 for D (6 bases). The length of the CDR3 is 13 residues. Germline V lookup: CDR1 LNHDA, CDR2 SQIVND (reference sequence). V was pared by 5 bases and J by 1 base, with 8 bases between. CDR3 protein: CASSETGNTEAFF. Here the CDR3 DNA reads TGTGCCAGTAGTGAGACAGGGAACACTGAAGCTTTCTTT. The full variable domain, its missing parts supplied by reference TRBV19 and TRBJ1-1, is DGGITQSPKYLFRKEGQNVTLSCEQNLNHDAMYWYRQDPGQGLRLIYYSQIVNDFQKGDIAEGYSVSREKKESFPLTVTSAQKNPTAFYLCASSETGNTEAFFGQGTRLTVV.

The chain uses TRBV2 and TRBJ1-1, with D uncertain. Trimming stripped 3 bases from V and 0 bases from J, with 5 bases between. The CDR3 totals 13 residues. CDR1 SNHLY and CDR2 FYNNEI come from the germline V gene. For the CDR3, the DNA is TGTGCCAGCAGTGACCCCTTGAACACTGAAGCTTTCTTT. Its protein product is CASSDPLNTEAFF. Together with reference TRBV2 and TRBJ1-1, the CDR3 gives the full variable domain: EPEVTQTPSHQVTQMGQEVILRCVPISNHLYFYWYRQILGQKVEFLVSFYNNEISEKSEIFDDQFSVERPDGSNFTLKIRSTKLEDSAMYFCASSDPLNTEAFFGQGTRLTVV.

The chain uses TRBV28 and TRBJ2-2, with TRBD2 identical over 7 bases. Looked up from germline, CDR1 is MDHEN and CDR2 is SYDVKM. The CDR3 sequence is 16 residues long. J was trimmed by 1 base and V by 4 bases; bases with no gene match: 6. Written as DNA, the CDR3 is TGTGCCAGCAGTTCGGCGGGAGTCTTGAACACCGGGGAGCTGTTTTTT. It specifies CASSSAGVLNTGELFF.

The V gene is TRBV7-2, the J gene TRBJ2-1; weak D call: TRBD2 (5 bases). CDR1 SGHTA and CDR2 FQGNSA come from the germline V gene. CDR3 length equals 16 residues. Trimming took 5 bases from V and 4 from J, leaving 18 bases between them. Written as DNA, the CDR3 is TGTGCCAGCAGCCAAGGGCGGGCGTTAGCTTACAATGAGCAGTTCTTC. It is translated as CASSQGRALAYNEQFF.

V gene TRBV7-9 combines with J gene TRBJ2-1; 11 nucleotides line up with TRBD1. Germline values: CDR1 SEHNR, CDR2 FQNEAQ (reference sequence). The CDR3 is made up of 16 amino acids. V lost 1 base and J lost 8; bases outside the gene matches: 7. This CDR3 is CASSLGTGGRVDEQFF. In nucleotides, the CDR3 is TGTGCCAGCAGCTTAGGGACAGGGGGCCGGGTGGATGAGCAGTTCTTC.

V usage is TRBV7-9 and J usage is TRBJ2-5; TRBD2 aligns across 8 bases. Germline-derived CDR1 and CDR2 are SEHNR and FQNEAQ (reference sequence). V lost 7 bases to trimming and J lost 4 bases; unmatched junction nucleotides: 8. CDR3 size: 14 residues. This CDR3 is CASNPLAGVETQYF. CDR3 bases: TGTGCCAGCAACCCCCTAGCGGGTGTAGAGACCCAGTACTTC.

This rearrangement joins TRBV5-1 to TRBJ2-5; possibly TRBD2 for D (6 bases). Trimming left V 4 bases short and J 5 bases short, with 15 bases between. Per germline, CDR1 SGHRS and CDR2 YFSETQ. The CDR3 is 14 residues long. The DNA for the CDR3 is TGCGCCAGCAGCCGGAGGGACGGAGGGGAGACCCAGTACTTC. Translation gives CASSRRDGGETQYF.

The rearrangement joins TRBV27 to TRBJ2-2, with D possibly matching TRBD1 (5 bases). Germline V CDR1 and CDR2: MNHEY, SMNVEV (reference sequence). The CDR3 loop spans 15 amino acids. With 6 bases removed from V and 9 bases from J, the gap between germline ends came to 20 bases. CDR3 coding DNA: TGTGCCAGCAGAAGACAGCCCCACAGTGCTAGGGAGCTGTTTTTT. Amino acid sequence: CASRRQPHSARELFF.

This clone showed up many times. The CDR3 DNA reads TGTGCCAGCTCAGAAACGACAGGTGGACAAAACACCATATATTTT. The encoded protein is CASSETTGGQNTIYF. J is TRBJ1-3 and V is TRBV18; D is possibly TRBD1 (6 bases). This CDR3 is 15 amino acids long. Germline V gene data show CDR1 as KGHSH and CDR2 as LQKENI. V shed 5 bases and J shed 6 bases, with 17 bases lying between them.

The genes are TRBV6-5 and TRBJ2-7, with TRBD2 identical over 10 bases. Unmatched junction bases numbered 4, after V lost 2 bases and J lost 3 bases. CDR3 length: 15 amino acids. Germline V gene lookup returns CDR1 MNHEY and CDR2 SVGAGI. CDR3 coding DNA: TGTGCCAGCAGTTACACAGCGGGGGGGGGCTACGAGCAGTACTTC. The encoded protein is CASSYTAGGGYEQYF.

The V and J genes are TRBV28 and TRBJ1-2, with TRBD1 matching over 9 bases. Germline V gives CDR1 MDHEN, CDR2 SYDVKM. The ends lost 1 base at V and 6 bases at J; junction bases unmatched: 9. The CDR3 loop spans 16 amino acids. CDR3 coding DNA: TGTGCCAGCAGTTTATCGGGAACAGGGGGCGGTAATGGCTACACCTTC. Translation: CASSLSGTGGGNGYTF.

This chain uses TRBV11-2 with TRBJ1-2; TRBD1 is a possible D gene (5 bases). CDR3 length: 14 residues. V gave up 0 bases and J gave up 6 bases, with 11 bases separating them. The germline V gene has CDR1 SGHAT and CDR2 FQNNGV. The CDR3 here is CASSLDAGSDGYTF. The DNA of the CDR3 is TGTGCCAGCAGCTTAGATGCAGGGTCGGATGGCTACACCTTC.

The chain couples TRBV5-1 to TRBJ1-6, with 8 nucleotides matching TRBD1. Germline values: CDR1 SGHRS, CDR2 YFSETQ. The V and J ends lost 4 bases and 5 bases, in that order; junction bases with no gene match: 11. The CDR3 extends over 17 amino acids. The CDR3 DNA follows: TGCGCCAGCAGCCGCAAAACCCCGGGACAGGATAATTCACCCCTCCACTTT. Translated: CASSRKTPGQDNSPLHF.

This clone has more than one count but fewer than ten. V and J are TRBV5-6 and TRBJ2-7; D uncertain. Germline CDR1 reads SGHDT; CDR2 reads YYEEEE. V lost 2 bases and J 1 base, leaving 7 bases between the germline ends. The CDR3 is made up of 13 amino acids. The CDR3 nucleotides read TGTGCCAGCAGCTTTCCCACATCCTACGAGCAGTACTTC. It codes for CASSFPTSYEQYF. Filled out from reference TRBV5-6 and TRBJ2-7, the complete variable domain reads DAGVTQSPTHLIKTRGQQVTLRCSPKSGHDTVSWYQQALGQGPQFIFQYYEEEERQRGNFPDRFSGHQFPNYSSELNVNALLLGDSALYLCASSFPTSYEQYFGPGTRLTVT.

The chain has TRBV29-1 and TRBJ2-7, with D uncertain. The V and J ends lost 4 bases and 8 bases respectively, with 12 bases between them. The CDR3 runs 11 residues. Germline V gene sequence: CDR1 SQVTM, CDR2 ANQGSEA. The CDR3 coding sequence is TGCAGCGTTGTAGCTGGCGGCAAGCAGTACTTC. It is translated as CSVVAGGKQYF.

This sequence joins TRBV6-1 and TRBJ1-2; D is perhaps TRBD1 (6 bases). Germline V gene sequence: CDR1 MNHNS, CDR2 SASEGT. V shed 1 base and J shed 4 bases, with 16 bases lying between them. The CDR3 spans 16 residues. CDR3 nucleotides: TGTGCCAGCAGTGAAGGGGCGGACAGCCTCCTCTATGGCTACACCTTC. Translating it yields CASSEGADSLLYGYTF.

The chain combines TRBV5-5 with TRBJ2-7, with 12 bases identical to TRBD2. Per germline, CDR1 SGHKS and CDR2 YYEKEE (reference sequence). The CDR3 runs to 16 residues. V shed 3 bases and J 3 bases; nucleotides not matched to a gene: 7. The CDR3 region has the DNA TGTGCCAGCAGCTCTTATACGGGACTAGCGGGCTACGAGCAGTACTTC. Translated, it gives CASSSYTGLAGYEQYF.

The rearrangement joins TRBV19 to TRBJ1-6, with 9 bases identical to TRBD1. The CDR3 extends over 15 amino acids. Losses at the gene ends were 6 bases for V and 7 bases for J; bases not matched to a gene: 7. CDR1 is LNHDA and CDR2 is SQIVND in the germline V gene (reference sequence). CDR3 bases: TGTGCCAGTAGGCCAGCCGGGACAGGGAATTCACCCCTCCACTTT. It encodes CASRPAGTGNSPLHF.